This entry describes one TCR beta chain. This entry is derived from a study of somatic mutations in cytotoxic T cells in rheumatoid arthritis. Background on the study: It was right after diagnosis, before any treatment, that patient blood (about 31 ml EDTA) was drawn. Sorting by flow gave nearly 100% purity for some V beta antibody-stained T-cell populations, including V beta1+ cells sequenced for TCRB.

TCRdb keeps only in-frame clones here, not all; method: immunoSEQ multiplex PCR. The sample contains more than 15,000 clones, 85% of which appear only once. The V end lost 3 bases, the J end lost 2 bases, and 10 bases lay between the germline ends. The CDR3 spans 14 residues. Per germline, CDR1 LNHDA and CDR2 SQIVND (reference sequence). This TCR was sampled from a woman aged 40 to 50 with rheumatoid arthritis. This chain joins TRBV19 and TRBJ1-2; D unclear. The sample was CD8+ T cells sorted from blood. As DNA, the CDR3 is TGTGCCAGTAGTATGGAGGGATCGAACTATGGCTACACCTTC. This gives the protein CASSMEGSNYGYTF. The whole variable domain, filled in from reference TRBV19 and TRBJ1-2, reads DGGITQSPKYLFRKEGQNVTLSCEQNLNHDAMYWYRQDPGQGLRLIYYSQIVNDFQKGDIAEGYSVSREKKESFPLTVTSAQKNPTAFYLCASSMEGSNYGYTFGSGTRLTVV.